One sample yielded the 15 T cell receptor beta chains listed below, sequenced in a study of T cells after yellow fever vaccination (dated by TCRdb to about 2019). The sample's treatment or condition label is to be understood as: live attenuated yellow fever vaccine strain. The library was obtained by 5' RACE. The sample was run on an Illumina NovaSeq 6000. TCRdb took the public reads, trimmed them with fastp at Q25, ran MiXCR for clone calling and kept in-frame beta chains. When rows share a CDR3 protein, they turn into one entry using the most common DNA and genes. This sample holds 250,000 or so distinct CDR3 sequences; around 3.5% were observed only once. Over 15% of the sample lies in the top ten. Sample: PBMCs, taken 15 days after the yellow fever booster vaccination. The receptors here all came from a man aged 18 to 30 who received the YFV17D yellow fever vaccine.

The sample holds many counts of this clonotype. The chain couples TRBV7-8 to TRBJ2-1; D may be TRBD2 (5 bases). The germline gives CDR1 SGHVS, CDR2 FQNEAQ. Trimming cost V 5 bases and J 7 bases, with 15 bases left between them. CDR3 length equals 14 residues. CDR3 in amino acids: CASSGSGRGNEQFF. DNA of the CDR3: TGTGCCAGCAGCGGTAGTGGTCGGGGAAATGAGCAGTTCTTC.

There are many counts of this clonotype. The chain joins TRBV25-1 to TRBJ2-3; 7 bases are a match to TRBD2. Per germline, CDR1 MGHDK and CDR2 SYGVNS. The CDR3 runs 16 residues. J gave up 6 bases and V 6 bases, and 15 bases lay outside the gene matches. The CDR3 protein is CASSPSVWEGSDTQYF. CDR3 coding DNA: TGTGCCAGCAGCCCCAGCGTCTGGGAGGGGTCCGATACGCAGTATTTT.

This clonotype has a count of ten or more. Mismatch with germline at one junction end may stem from a read error. The chain employs TRBV7-7 and TRBJ2-1; D could derive from TRBD1 or TRBD2 (5 bases each). Germline values: CDR1 SSHAT, CDR2 FNYEAQ (reference sequence). The CDR3 is 15 amino acids. The CDR3, as DNA: TGTGCTAGCAGCCAAATGAACGGGGCTTACAATGAGCAGTTCTTC. This codes for CASSQMNGAYNEQFF.

This clonotype has ten or more counts. This sequence joins TRBV5-1 and TRBJ1-1, with 8 bases that match TRBD1. Per the germline V gene, CDR1 is SGHRS and CDR2 is YFSETQ. With V trimmed by 4 bases and J by 4 bases, 6 bases remained unmatched. The CDR3 contains 14 residues. The CDR3 nucleotides are TGCGCCAGCAGCCAGTATACAGGGGGCACTGAAGCTTTCTTT. It yields the protein CASSQYTGGTEAFF. Filled out from reference TRBV5-1 and TRBJ1-1, the complete variable domain reads KAGVTQTPRYLIKTRGQQVTLSCSPISGHRSVSWYQQTPGQGLQFLFEYFSETQRNKGNFPGRFSGRQFSNSRSEMNVSTLELGDSALYLCASSQYTGGTEAFFGQGTRLTVV.

There are many counts of this clonotype. The chain uses TRBV7-9 and TRBJ2-7, with D perhaps TRBD1 (5 bases). CDR1 is SEHNR and CDR2 is FQNEAQ in the germline V gene (reference sequence). The V gene lost 5 bases and the J gene lost 0 bases, with 17 bases spanning the gap. The CDR3 length is 16 residues. The CDR3 DNA follows: TGTGCCAGCAGCCCGCCCCAGGGTAAAGTCTCCTACGAGCAGTACTTC. This gives the protein CASSPPQGKVSYEQYF.

This clonotype was seen repeatedly, ten times or more. The rearrangement uses TRBV4-3 and TRBJ2-7; TRBD1 agrees at 9 bases. V lost 4 bases and J lost 3; bases outside the gene matches: 7. The CDR3 runs 15 residues. Looked up from germline, CDR1 is LGHNA and CDR2 is YSLEER. CDR3 bases: TGCGCCAGCAGCCGCTCCGGGACAGGGTTCTACGAGCAGTACTTC. Amino acids: CASSRSGTGFYEQYF.

This clonotype occurred a few times. V and J are TRBV3-1 and TRBJ2-7; TRBD2 is a possible D gene (5 bases). The ends were cut back, 4 bases at V and 4 bases at J, with 11 bases in the middle. The CDR3 sequence is 13 residues long. The germline V gene encodes CDR1 LGHDT and CDR2 YNNKEL (reference sequence). The CDR3 spells CASSPRGGYEQYV. The CDR3 DNA is TGTGCCAGCAGCCCCCGCGGAGGATACGAGCAGTACGTC.

This clonotype was recorded at least ten times. V and J are TRBV6-1 and TRBJ1-4; maybe TRBD1 (5 bases). Germline CDR1 and CDR2: MNHNS and SASEGT. V was clipped by 7 bases and J by 1 base, with 22 bases between them. CDR3 length equals 18 residues. Here the CDR3 reads CASTHAWGTIRTNEKLFF. The CDR3, as DNA: TGTGCCAGCACCCACGCGTGGGGGACCATTAGAACTAATGAAAAACTGTTTTTT.

This clonotype was observed many times. The chain couples TRBV2 to TRBJ2-7; the D is unclear. Germline lookup yields CDR1 SNHLY and CDR2 FYNNEI. The CDR3 is made up of 16 amino acids. The V and J ends lost 3 bases and 6 bases respectively, with 21 bases between them. This CDR3 is CASSEFVELRLGEQYF. CDR3 sequence (DNA): TGTGCCAGCAGTGAGTTCGTGGAGCTCAGGCTCGGCGAGCAGTACTTC.

This clonotype was counted ten times or more. V and J are TRBV7-2 and TRBJ1-2; no firm D call. V gave up 5 bases and J gave up 4 bases, with 17 bases separating them. The CDR3 is 15 residues long. From germline, CDR1 is SGHTA and CDR2 FQGNSA. CDR3 sequence (DNA): TGTGCCAGCAGCCTCTCGAGGGAAGGAGCCTATGGCTACACCTTC. Protein product: CASSLSREGAYGYTF.

This clonotype was found many times. This chain links TRBV7-2 with TRBJ2-5; D possibly corresponds to TRBD2 (6 bases). Germline CDR1 SGHTA, CDR2 FQGNSA. CDR3 length equals 14 residues. Trimming took off 5 bases at V and 0 bases at J, with 10 bases between the two ends. The CDR3 bases are TGTGCCAGCAGCCGCGGGGACTACCAAGAGACCCAGTACTTC. It yields the protein CASSRGDYQETQYF.

The table lists this clonotype with many counts. This chain joins TRBV5-1 and TRBJ2-5; possible D gene TRBD1, 5 bases. V was shortened by 0 bases and J by 2 bases, with 8 bases between the two germline ends. CDR1 and CDR2 (germline): SGHRS, YFSETQ. CDR3 length: 14 residues. The CDR3 DNA follows: TGCGCCAGCAGCTTGGTATCAGGGCAAGAGACCCAGTACTTC. It encodes CASSLVSGQETQYF.

This clonotype was seen ten or more times. The chain is built from TRBV29-1 and TRBJ2-1, with TRBD1 matching over 7 bases. The ends lost 4 bases at V and 3 bases at J; junction bases unmatched: 9. This CDR3 is built from 15 residues. CDR1 SQVTM and CDR2 ANQGSEA come from the germline V gene. The CDR3 coding sequence is TGCAGCGTTGCCGGGACAGTACCCCGCTACAATGAGCAGTTCTTC. Its translation: CSVAGTVPRYNEQFF.

The table lists this clonotype with a few counts. The chain has TRBV27 and TRBJ2-5; TRBD2 matches 13 bases. Looked up from germline, CDR1 is MNHEY and CDR2 is SMNVEV (reference sequence). The CDR3 is 19 amino acids. The ends lost 5 bases at V and 4 bases at J; junction bases unmatched: 16. CDR3 nucleotide sequence: TGTGCCAGCAGTCTTCGATCTTCAATGTGGACTAGCGGGGGAGAGACCCAGTACTTC. This gives the protein CASSLRSSMWTSGGETQYF.

There are many counts of this clonotype. V and J are TRBV5-4 and TRBJ2-3, with D possibly TRBD1 on 6 matching bases. The ends were cut back, 4 bases at V and 2 bases at J, with 20 bases in the middle. Germline CDR1 and CDR2: SGHNT and YYREEE (reference sequence). The CDR3 sequence is 17 residues long. CDR3 protein: CASSLGGSNDNTDTQYF. CDR3 sequence (DNA): TGTGCCAGCAGCCTAGGGGGTAGCAACGATAACACAGATACGCAGTATTTT.